This T cell receptor (beta chain) was observed in a study of blood T cell repertoires in COVID-19. Participant-reported clinical history was the basis for cohort assignment. In the original processing: Nucleated cell counts were estimated from reference gene primer amplification. Profiled with immunoSEQ multiplex PCR; TCRdb holds only in-frame clones, not every one. Clonal size and the V and J genes are those of that table, whereas D and trimming came from the DNA. This table holds roughly 220,000 clones, approximately 86% found once. CDR1 and CDR2 (germline): SGHAT, FQDESV (reference sequence). J was trimmed by 2 bases and V by 5 bases; bases with no gene match: 6. The CDR3 runs 15 residues.

V is TRBV11-1 and J is TRBJ2-3, with 8 bases identical to TRBD1. Input material: PBMCs or T cells enriched from blood (not recorded which). This receptor was obtained from a woman aged 45-59 years with acute COVID-19. The CDR3 loop reads CASSPGTGTTDTQYF. The CDR3, as DNA: TGTGCCAGCAGCCCGGGGACAGGAACCACAGATACGCAGTATTTT.